This T cell receptor (beta chain) was retrieved from a study of T cells in Graves' hyperthyroidism and ophthalmopathy. The table lists this clonotype with many counts. V shed 3 bases, J shed 0 bases, and the junction held 7 bases outside the gene matches. Germline lookup yields CDR1 LNHDA and CDR2 SQIVND (reference sequence). This CDR3 comprises 16 residues. From RNA transcripts, TCR beta CDR3 regions were amplified. The HTBI primer set drove a first-round RT-PCR of the TCR CDR3. Via MiXCR, TCRdb re-called the multiplex PCR reads, giving one row per CDR3 protein. The table includes about 260,000 distinct CDR3 sequences, under 30% detected once.

This clonotype was sampled from a man aged 35 to 55 with Graves' hyperthyroidism that later progressed to Graves' ophthalmopathy. The chain is built from TRBV19 and TRBJ2-7, with TRBD2 matching 8 bases. Material for sequencing was blood. The CDR3 DNA is TGTGCCAGTAGTATGTTAGCGGGAACTACCTCCTACGAGCAGTACTTC. This translates into CASSMLAGTTSYEQYF.